The present TCR beta chain was sequenced within a study of control samples from healthy donors and cancer patients. Unmatched junction bases numbered 2, after V lost 2 bases and J lost 6 bases. Germline V gene lookup returns CDR1 MNHEY and CDR2 SVGAGI. There are 14 residues in the CDR3. Clones were read by immunoSEQ multiplex PCR, and TCRdb kept only the in-frame ones, dropping some. The data contain about 98,000 clones, approximately 81% of them singletons. Source material: blood. The gene calls are TRBV6-5 and TRBJ1-1; 11 positions agree with TRBD1. This TCR derives from a woman between 25 and 40 years old in good health. The CDR3 DNA reads as TGTGCCAGCAGTTACGGACAGGGGGCCGCTGAAGCTTTCTTT. Translated, it gives CASSYGQGAAEAFF.